The next 6 T cell receptor beta chains were all read from a single sample in a study of blood T cell repertoires in COVID-19. The assay was immunoSEQ multiplex PCR, and TCRdb's table has in-frame clones only and misses some. The sample includes 120,000 to 150,000 clones, around 89% of them seen just once. What was sequenced was peripheral blood. The receptor set was obtained from a man in his late teens or twenties with COVID-19, enrolled during active disease.

This clone was recorded only once. This chain joins TRBV4-2 and TRBJ1-2; the D gene is possibly TRBD1 (6 bases). The CDR3 covers 14 residues. Trimming shortened V by 2 bases and J by 2 bases, and 9 bases separated the two germline ends. In germline, CDR1 is LGHNA, CDR2 YNFKEQ. In nucleotides, the CDR3 is TGTGCCAGCAGCCAAACAGGGATAAACTATGGCTACACCTTC. This translates into CASSQTGINYGYTF.

This sequence joins TRBV7-2 and TRBJ2-1; TRBD2 is a possible D gene (5 bases). V dropped 5 bases and J dropped 8 bases, with 10 bases sitting between them. The CDR3 spans 12 residues. CDR1 and CDR2 (germline): SGHTA, FQGNSA. The CDR3 region is CASSPGGHEQFF. CDR3 in DNA: TGTGCCAGCAGCCCCGGCGGGCATGAGCAGTTCTTC.

The chain links TRBV5-1 to TRBJ2-3; 10 bases map to TRBD1. The CDR3 runs 16 residues. CDR1 and CDR2 (germline): SGHRS, YFSETQ. J was trimmed by 0 bases and V by 4 bases; bases with no gene match: 5. CDR3 in amino acids: CASSAGTGASTDTQYF. The CDR3 DNA follows: TGCGCCAGCAGCGCCGGGACAGGGGCTAGCACAGATACGCAGTATTTT.

The rearrangement joins TRBV28 to TRBJ2-7; 7 nucleotides align to TRBD1. The CDR3 extends over 13 amino acids. Trimming at V came to 5 bases and at J to 6 bases, leaving 7 bases not matched to a gene. The germline V gene has CDR1 MDHEN and CDR2 SYDVKM. CDR3 DNA sequence: TGTGCCAGCAGTGGGGCTACAGGGGTCGAGCAGTACTTC. Translating it yields CASSGATGVEQYF.

This chain connects TRBV19 to TRBJ2-6; tentative D call: TRBD2 (7 bases). Germline loops: CDR1 LNHDA, CDR2 SQIVND (reference sequence). The CDR3 has 19 amino acids. Trimming shortened V by 4 bases and J by 0 bases, and 19 bases separated the two germline ends. CDR3 protein: CASSRGGRGIYSGANVLTF. CDR3 bases: TGTGCCAGTAGTAGGGGGGGCCGGGGAATATACTCTGGGGCCAACGTCCTGACTTTC.

V gene TRBV7-9 combines with J gene TRBJ2-7, with 7 bases identical to TRBD2. Trimming took 0 bases from V and 6 from J; bases not matched to a gene: 8. Per the germline V gene, CDR1 is SEHNR and CDR2 is FQNEAQ (reference sequence). The CDR3 length is 15 residues. CDR3 DNA: TGTGCCAGCAGCTTAGCGCGGGGGACGGCCTCCGAGCAGTACTTC. Residues: CASSLARGTASEQYF.